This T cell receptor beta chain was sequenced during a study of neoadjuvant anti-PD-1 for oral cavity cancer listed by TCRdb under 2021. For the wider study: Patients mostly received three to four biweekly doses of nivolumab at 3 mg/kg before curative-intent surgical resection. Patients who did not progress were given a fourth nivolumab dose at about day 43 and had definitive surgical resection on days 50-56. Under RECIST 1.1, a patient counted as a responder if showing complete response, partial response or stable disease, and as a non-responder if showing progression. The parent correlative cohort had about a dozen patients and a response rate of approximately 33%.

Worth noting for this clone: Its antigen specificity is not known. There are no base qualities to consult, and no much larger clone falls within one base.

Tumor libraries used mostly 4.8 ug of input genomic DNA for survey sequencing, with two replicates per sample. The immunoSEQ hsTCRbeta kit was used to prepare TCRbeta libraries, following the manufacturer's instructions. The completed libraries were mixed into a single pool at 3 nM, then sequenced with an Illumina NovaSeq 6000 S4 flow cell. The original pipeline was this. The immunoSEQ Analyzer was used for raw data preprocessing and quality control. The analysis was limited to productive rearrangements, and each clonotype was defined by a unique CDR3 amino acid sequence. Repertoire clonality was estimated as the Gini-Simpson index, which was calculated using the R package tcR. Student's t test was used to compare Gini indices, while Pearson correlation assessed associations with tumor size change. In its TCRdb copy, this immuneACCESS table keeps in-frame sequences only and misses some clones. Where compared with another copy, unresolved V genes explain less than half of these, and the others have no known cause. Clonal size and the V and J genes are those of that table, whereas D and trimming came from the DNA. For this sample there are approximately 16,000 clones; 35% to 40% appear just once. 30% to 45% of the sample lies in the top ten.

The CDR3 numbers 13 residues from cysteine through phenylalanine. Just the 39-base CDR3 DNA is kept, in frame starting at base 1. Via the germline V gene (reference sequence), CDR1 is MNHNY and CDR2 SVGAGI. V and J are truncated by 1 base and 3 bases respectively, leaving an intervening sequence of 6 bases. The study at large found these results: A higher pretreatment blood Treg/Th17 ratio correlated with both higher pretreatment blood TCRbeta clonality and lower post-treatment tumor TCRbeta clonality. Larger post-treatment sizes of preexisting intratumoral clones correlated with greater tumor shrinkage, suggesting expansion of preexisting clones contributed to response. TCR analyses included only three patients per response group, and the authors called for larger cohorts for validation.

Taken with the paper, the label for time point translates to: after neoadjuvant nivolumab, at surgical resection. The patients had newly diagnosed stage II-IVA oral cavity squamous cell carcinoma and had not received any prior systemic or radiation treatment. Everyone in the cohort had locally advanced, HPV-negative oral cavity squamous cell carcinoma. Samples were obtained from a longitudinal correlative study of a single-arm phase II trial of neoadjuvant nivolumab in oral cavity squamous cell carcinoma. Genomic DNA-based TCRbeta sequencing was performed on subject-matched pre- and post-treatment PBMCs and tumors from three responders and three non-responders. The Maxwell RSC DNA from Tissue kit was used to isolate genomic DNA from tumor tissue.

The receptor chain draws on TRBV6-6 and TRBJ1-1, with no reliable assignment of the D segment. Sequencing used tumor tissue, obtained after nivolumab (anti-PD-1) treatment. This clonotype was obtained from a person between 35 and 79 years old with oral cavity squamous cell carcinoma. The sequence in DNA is TGTGCCAGCAGTTACTGGGTAGACACTGAAGCTTTCTTT. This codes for CASSYWVDTEAFF.